The source of this T cell receptor beta chain is a study of blood T cells in healthy people across ages. The CDR3 is 14 amino acids. Germline assignment: CDR1 SNHLY and CDR2 FYNNEI. Between the trimmed V and J ends, which lost 7 bases and 2 bases, there was a span of 12 bases. The authors ran a second PCR of roughly 7 to 11 cycles using a sample-barcoded 5' primer and a J-beta primer mix. Via MiXCR, TCRdb re-called the 5' RACE reads, giving one row per CDR3 protein. The repertoire holds 1.5 million to 2 million distinct CDR3 sequences, with roughly 50% as singletons. The sample consisted of blood. The TCR sequence derives from a woman aged 40 to 55 in good health. The genes are TRBV2 and TRBJ1-5, with D perhaps matching TRBD1 (5 bases). The CDR3 region has the DNA TGTGCCAGCATCATGGGACGGGGCAATCAGCCCCAGCATTTT. It specifies CASIMGRGNQPQHF.